This T cell receptor (beta chain) stems from a study of cytomegalovirus exposure and HLA in healthy donors. Whole-study findings and limits: Within an earlier analysis, most TCR beta V segments proved productive either about 87% or about 30% of the time. CMV serostatus was the sole immune exposure information available. Per a later analysis, HLA-associated TCR beta chains showed more clonal expansion than other, equally common TCR beta chains. The study put some 150 TCR beta chains on its list as cytomegalovirus-associated.

With 60 Vbeta and 13 Jbeta primers, the PCR was carried out. Some clones are missing from TCRdb's copy, which holds only in-frame ones; the method was immunoSEQ multiplex PCR. The data show about 130,000 clones, with approximately 70% seen just once and 1.6% held by the top ten. To note about this clone: As yet, its antigen is unknown. At one of its ends the junction is not consistent with the germline gene, which may arise from a read error. Other DNA sequences within the sample encode an identical CDR3.

Germline V gene sequence: CDR1 MNHNS, CDR2 SASEGT. The length of the CDR3 is 13 residues. The sequencing input was PBMCs. The receptor was isolated from a human donor in good health. J is TRBJ1-2 and V is TRBV6-1, with D possibly matching TRBD1 (6 bases). CDR3 loop: CASTFYRELGYTF. DNA for the CDR3: TGTGCTAGCACCTTTTACAGGGAGCTTGGCTACACCTTC.